This T cell receptor beta chain stems from a study of control samples from healthy donors and cancer patients. V gave up 0 bases and J gave up 1 base, with 10 bases separating them. CDR3 length equals 15 residues. Per germline, CDR1 SGHDT and CDR2 YYEEEE. The table came from immunoSEQ multiplex PCR; TCRdb's copy has only in-frame clones and leaves some out. The table has 150,000 to 200,000 clones, 70% to 90% seen once; the top ten hold 4.9%. This clonotype was sampled from a woman younger than 45 in good health. J is TRBJ1-1 and V is TRBV5-6; D perhaps matches TRBD1 (5 bases). Sequencing was done on a sample of blood. In nucleotides, the CDR3 is TGTGCCAGCAGCTTGGTTCCGGGGCGGAACACTGAAGCTTTCTTT. Its protein product is CASSLVPGRNTEAFF. Combining the CDR3 with reference TRBV5-6 and TRBJ1-1 gives the whole variable domain DAGVTQSPTHLIKTRGQQVTLRCSPKSGHDTVSWYQQALGQGPQFIFQYYEEEERQRGNFPDRFSGHQFPNYSSELNVNALLLGDSALYLCASSLVPGRNTEAFFGQGTRLTVV.